This paragraph reports one TCR beta chain. Its antigen is not yet known. No base-level quality is on record; no much larger clone is a single base apart. The sample originates from a study of T-cell memory formation after mild COVID-19 (dated by TCRdb to the early 2020s). Study-wide context: TCR sequence clusters from the two donors were largely donor specific. In a couple of donors, T-cell clones that expanded and contracted after mild COVID-19 were followed by sequencing TCRalpha and TCRbeta repertoires longitudinally. The cohort was made up of two young adult volunteers, one female and one male, who were previously healthy.

The paper's findings and limits, for the study overall: Clones that contracted from day 15 to 85 showed balanced CD4/CD8 phenotypes, whereas a second wave of clones that expanded from day 15 to 37 leaned towards CD4+. SARS-CoV-2 specificity of the second-wave clones peaking on day 37 was not confirmed. Contracting CD4+ clones appeared mostly in the CM and EM memory subsets, whereas CD8+ clones were enriched in EMRA. The study included only two mild cases, and larger cohorts that include severe cases with pre-infection samples were judged to be necessary. Some responding clones were detected in pre-infection memory, suggesting pre-existing cross-reactive memory T cells joined the SARS-CoV-2 response.

Sequencing was carried out with an Illumina NovaSeq 6000. Using 5'RACE with constant-segment primers, TCRalpha and TCRbeta cDNA libraries were constructed, with sample barcodes and unique molecular identifiers added in the process. RNA was extracted from every sample with Trizol reagent. Library amplification was performed in two PCR steps, and a second sample barcode and Illumina TruSeq adapters were introduced in the second step. Sequencing of the libraries was done on an Illumina NovaSeq, producing 2 x 150 bp paired-end reads. Per the original workflow: Reads were demultiplexed and collapsed into UMI-guided consensus sequences with migec v1.2.7. With mixcr v2.1.11, UMI consensuses were aligned to TRA and TRB V and J templates and assembled into clonotypes. Clonotypes were classified as expanded or contracted when called significant by both edgeR and NoisET, with noise models trained on biological replicates. For edgeR calls, a false discovery rate-adjusted p below 0.01 and a log2 fold-change threshold of 1 were applied. PCA with hierarchical clustering of max-normalized trajectories of the 1000 most abundant clonotypes was used as exploratory dynamics analysis. Each responding clone was given a CD4 or CD8 phenotype based on the CD4+ and CD8+ repertoires, which had been sequenced separately. Starting from the raw public reads, TCRdb applied fastp trimming at Q25, assembled clones with MiXCR and retained in-frame beta chains. A single entry per CDR3 protein holds the most common genes and DNA from its merged rows. The V and J calls were determined by TCRdb, not by the authors. Recorded for this sample are a few hundred thousand distinct CDR3 sequences; approximately 20% of them occurred a single time. The ten largest account for around 21% of the sample.

PBMCs were isolated by Ficoll-Paque density gradient centrifugation. The germline V gene encodes CDR1 ENHRY and CDR2 SYGVKD. The junction shows trimming of 5 bases on V and 0 bases on J, plus 10 bases between the germline ends. The CDR3 runs 14 amino acids, cysteine and phenylalanine included. Of the read, only the CDR3 DNA is kept; its 42 bases are in frame from base 1. The specimen sequenced was PBMCs or a T cell subset sorted from them (not recorded which). The rearrangement joined TRBV10-3 to TRBJ1-2, with the D gene call left open. This TCR came from a man aged 18 to 30 who had mild COVID-19 (a few samples of this study predate the infection). The sample titles of this study are shuffled in the database, so cell type and time point are left out; the donor was told from shared clones. The DNA sequence is given as TGTGCCATCAGTCCCGGAGGGTCTAACTATGGCTACACCTTC. This yields the protein CAISPGGSNYGYTF.